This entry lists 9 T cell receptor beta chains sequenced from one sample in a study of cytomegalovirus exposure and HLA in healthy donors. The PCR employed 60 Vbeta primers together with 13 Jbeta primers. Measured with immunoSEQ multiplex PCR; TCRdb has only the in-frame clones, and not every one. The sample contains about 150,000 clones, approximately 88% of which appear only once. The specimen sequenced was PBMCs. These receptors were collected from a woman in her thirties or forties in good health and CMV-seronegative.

CDR3 bases: TGTGCCAGCAGCGTAGGGTCGGGGGGACAGGATTACAATGAGCAGTTCTTC. It encodes CASSVGSGGQDYNEQFF. The chain carries TRBV9 and TRBJ2-1; D possibly corresponds to TRBD1 (8 bases). In germline, CDR1 is SGDLS, CDR2 YYNGEE. V lost 0 bases, J lost 4 bases, and 17 bases lay in between. This CDR3 is 17 amino acids long.

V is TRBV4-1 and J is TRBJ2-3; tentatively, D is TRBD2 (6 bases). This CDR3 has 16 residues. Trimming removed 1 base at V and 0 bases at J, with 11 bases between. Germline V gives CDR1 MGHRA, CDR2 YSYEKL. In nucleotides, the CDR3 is TGCGCCAGCAGCCAAGCTAGCGCCGGTAGCACAGATACGCAGTATTTT. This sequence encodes CASSQASAGSTDTQYF.

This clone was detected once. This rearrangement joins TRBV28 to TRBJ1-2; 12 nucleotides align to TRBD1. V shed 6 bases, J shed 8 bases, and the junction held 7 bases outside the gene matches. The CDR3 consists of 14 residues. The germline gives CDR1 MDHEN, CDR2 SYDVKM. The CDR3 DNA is TGTGCCAGCAGAAGGGACAGGGGGCCGGAGGGCTACACCTTC. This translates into CASRRDRGPEGYTF.

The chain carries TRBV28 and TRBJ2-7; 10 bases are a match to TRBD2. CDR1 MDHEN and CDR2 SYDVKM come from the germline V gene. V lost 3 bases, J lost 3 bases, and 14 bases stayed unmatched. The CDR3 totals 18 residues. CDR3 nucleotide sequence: TGTGCCAGCAGTTTGGGGCCTAGCGGGAGTACGGGTTACTACGAGCAGTACTTC. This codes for CASSLGPSGSTGYYEQYF.

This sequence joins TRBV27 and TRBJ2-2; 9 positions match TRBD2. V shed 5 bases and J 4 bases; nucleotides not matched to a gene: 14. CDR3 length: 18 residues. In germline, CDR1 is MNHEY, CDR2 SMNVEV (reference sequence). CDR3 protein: CASSPHTRTSVGTGELFF. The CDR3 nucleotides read TGTGCCAGCAGTCCCCACACTCGGACTAGCGTTGGCACCGGGGAGCTGTTTTTT.

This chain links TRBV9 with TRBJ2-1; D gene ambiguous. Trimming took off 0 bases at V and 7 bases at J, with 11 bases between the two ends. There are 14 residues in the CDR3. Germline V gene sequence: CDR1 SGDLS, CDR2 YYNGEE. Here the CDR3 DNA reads TGTGCCAGCAGCGTAGATGGAGTGTTGAATGAGCAGTTCTTC. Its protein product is CASSVDGVLNEQFF.

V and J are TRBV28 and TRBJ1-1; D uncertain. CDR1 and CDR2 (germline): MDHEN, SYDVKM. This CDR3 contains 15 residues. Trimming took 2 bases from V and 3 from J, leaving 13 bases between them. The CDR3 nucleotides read TGTGCCAGCAGTTTACGAAGCACAGTATACACTGAAGCTTTCTTT. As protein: CASSLRSTVYTEAFF.

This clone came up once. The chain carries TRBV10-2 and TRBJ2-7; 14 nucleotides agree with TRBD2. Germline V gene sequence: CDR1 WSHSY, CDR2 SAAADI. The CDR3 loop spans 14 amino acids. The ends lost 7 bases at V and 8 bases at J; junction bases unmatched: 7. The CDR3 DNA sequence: TGCGCCAGCAAGGCGGGACTAGCGGGAGTAAAGCAGTACTTC. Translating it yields CASKAGLAGVKQYF.

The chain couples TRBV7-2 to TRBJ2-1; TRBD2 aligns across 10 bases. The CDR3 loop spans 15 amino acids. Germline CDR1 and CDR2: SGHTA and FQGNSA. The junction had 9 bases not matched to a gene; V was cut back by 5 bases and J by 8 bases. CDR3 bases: TGTGCCAGCAGCATGAGCGGGAGGGACGGTGATGAGCAGTTCTTC. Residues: CASSMSGRDGDEQFF. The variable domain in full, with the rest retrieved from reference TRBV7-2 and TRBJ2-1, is GAGVSQSPSNKVTEKGKDVELRCDPISGHTALYWYRQSLGQGLEFLIYFQGNSAPDKSGLPSDRFSAERTGGSVSTLTIQRTQQEDSAVYLCASSMSGRDGDEQFFGPGTRLTVL.